The 13 T cell receptor beta chains in this list originate from one sample, sequenced in a study of shared clonotypes between healthy human individuals. Clones were sequenced by immunoSEQ multiplex PCR, and TCRdb holds only the in-frame ones, with some missing. The sample has some 900,000 clones; roughly 72% are singletons. The specimen was memory CD4+ T cells sorted from blood. Indicated subset: CD45RA-negative fraction. Receptor source: a man aged 18 to 29 in good health.

The chain carries TRBV7-2 and TRBJ1-5; no clear D gene. Germline V CDR1 and CDR2: SGHTA, FQGNSA. Trimming took 2 bases from V and 5 from J, leaving 10 bases between them. The CDR3 length is 14 residues. CDR3 coding DNA: TGTGCCAGCAGCTTAATGAGGAAGGATCAGCCCCAGCATTTT. Protein: CASSLMRKDQPQHF.

V usage is TRBV7-2 and J usage is TRBJ1-1; D may be TRBD1 (5 bases). The V gene lost 4 bases and the J gene lost 7 bases, with 13 bases spanning the gap. In germline, CDR1 is SGHTA, CDR2 FQGNSA. This CDR3 spans 13 amino acids. DNA for the CDR3: TGTGCCAGCAGCTCACCACAGGAAAGTGAAGCTTTCTTT. Amino acid sequence: CASSSPQESEAFF.

The CDR3 sequence is CASSYGLTGELFF. The CDR3 nucleotides are TGTGCCAGCAGTTATGGTCTAACCGGGGAGCTGTTTTTT. The chain joins TRBV6-6 to TRBJ2-2; D gene ambiguous. V was trimmed by 3 bases and J by 5 bases, leaving 7 bases between them. The CDR3 is made up of 13 amino acids. Germline CDR1 is MNHNY and CDR2 is SVGAGI (reference sequence).

This chain joins TRBV25-1 and TRBJ2-7; D is possibly TRBD2 (5 bases). This CDR3 has 12 residues. CDR1 is MGHDK, CDR2 SYGVNS, per germline. V was shortened by 7 bases and J by 2 bases, with 9 bases between the two germline ends. The CDR3 region is CASKQRTYEQYF. CDR3 DNA: TGTGCCAGCAAACAGCGGACCTACGAGCAGTACTTC.

The chain has TRBV27 and TRBJ1-1; D remains unclear. V dropped 8 bases and J dropped 1 base, with 20 bases sitting between them. Looked up from germline, CDR1 is MNHEY and CDR2 is SMNVEV (reference sequence). The CDR3 contains 16 residues. This CDR3 reads CASHSRYLIKNTEAFF. The CDR3 bases are TGTGCCAGCCACAGCAGATACTTGATAAAGAACACTGAAGCTTTCTTT.

CDR3 loop: CASSPPGTRNNEQFF. CDR3 DNA: TGTGCCAGCAGCCCGCCGGGGACACGGAACAATGAGCAGTTCTTC. The chain combines TRBV9 with TRBJ2-1, with D tentatively TRBD1 (6 bases). The V and J ends lost 4 bases and 5 bases respectively, with 16 bases between them. Germline V gene data show CDR1 as SGDLS and CDR2 as YYNGEE. The CDR3 is made up of 15 amino acids.

This chain connects TRBV28 to TRBJ2-7, with 7 bases identical to TRBD1. The CDR3 runs 15 residues. J gave up 3 bases and V 5 bases, and 10 bases lay outside the gene matches. Germline lookup yields CDR1 MDHEN and CDR2 SYDVKM. The CDR3 here is CASSLPGQNNYEQYF. The CDR3 nucleotides are TGTGCCAGCAGTCTACCGGGACAGAATAACTACGAGCAGTACTTC.

The sample holds many counts of this clone. The rearrangement joins TRBV6-6 to TRBJ2-3; the D is unclear. The V gene lost 7 bases and the J gene lost 6 bases, with 17 bases spanning the gap. The CDR3 spans 14 residues. Germline values: CDR1 MNHNY, CDR2 SVGAGI (reference sequence). The CDR3 region is CASTQWPLGDTQYF. Here the CDR3 DNA reads TGTGCCAGCACCCAGTGGCCGTTGGGGGATACGCAGTATTTT.

This CDR3 is CASSFKAGGVEQFF. DNA of the CDR3: TGTGCCAGCAGCTTTAAAGCGGGGGGGGTAGAGCAGTTCTTC. The genes are TRBV7-2 and TRBJ2-1; 10 nucleotides agree with TRBD2. V dropped 3 bases and J dropped 10; count of bases not matched to a gene: 6. CDR1 and CDR2 from the germline V gene are SGHTA and FQGNSA. The CDR3 contains 14 residues.

V and J are TRBV30 and TRBJ2-7; 11 nucleotides match TRBD1. Germline lookup yields CDR1 GTSNPN and CDR2 SVGIG (reference sequence). The V and J ends lost 2 bases and 3 bases, in that order; junction bases with no gene match: 3. This CDR3 is built from 14 residues. The CDR3 coding sequence is TGTGCCTGGAGTACCGGGACAGGGGGCTACGAGCAGTACTTC. Translation gives CAWSTGTGGYEQYF.

The V gene is TRBV6-1, the J gene TRBJ1-6; no reliable D call. This CDR3 is 14 amino acids long. Germline V CDR1 and CDR2: MNHNS, SASEGT. The ends were cut back, 2 bases at V and 5 bases at J, with 7 bases in the middle. CDR3: CASSELQNNSPLHF. The CDR3 nucleotides read TGTGCCAGCAGTGAACTACAGAATAATTCACCCCTCCACTTT.

The chain carries TRBV5-1 and TRBJ1-3; D gene ambiguous. The V end lost 0 bases, the J end lost 0 bases, and 10 bases lay between the germline ends. Germline V lookup: CDR1 SGHRS, CDR2 YFSETQ. This CDR3 is built from 16 residues. CDR3 loop: CASSLGHGVSGNTIYF. CDR3 sequence (DNA): TGCGCCAGCAGCTTGGGGCACGGAGTCTCTGGAAACACCATATATTTT. Drawing the rest from reference TRBV5-1 and TRBJ1-3, the complete variable domain is KAGVTQTPRYLIKTRGQQVTLSCSPISGHRSVSWYQQTPGQGLQFLFEYFSETQRNKGNFPGRFSGRQFSNSRSEMNVSTLELGDSALYLCASSLGHGVSGNTIYFGEGSWLTVV.

The rearrangement joins TRBV11-3 to TRBJ2-3; 10 bases are a match to TRBD2. CDR3 length: 19 amino acids. The germline CDR1 and CDR2 sequences are SGHNT and YENEEA. Unmatched junction bases numbered 19, after V lost 5 bases and J lost 5 bases. This CDR3 is CASSPRRMVAGGLVDTQYF. In nucleotides, the CDR3 is TGTGCCAGCAGCCCGCGCAGGATGGTAGCGGGAGGCTTAGTAGATACGCAGTATTTT.